Each of the 32 T cell receptor beta chains below was sequenced from the same sample in a study of T cells expressing NK-cell markers. After re-calling the 5' RACE reads, TCRdb lists one entry per CDR3 protein, DNA absent. This repertoire includes approximately 550,000 distinct CDR3 sequences. Sequencing was carried out using blood T cells: a sorted CD56 or NKG2C T cell subset, CD4+ or CD8+ T cells, or bulk PBMC T cells (not recorded which). These receptors all come from a man between 18 and 35 years old in good health.

The CDR3: CASSQRLAGGKGEQYF. The chain uses TRBV7-2 and TRBJ2-7; checking the TCRdb D call of TRBD2 is not possible without DNA. The CDR3 covers 16 residues. Germline V gene sequence: CDR1 SGHTA, CDR2 FQGNSA. Complete variable domain (other parts from reference TRBV7-2 and TRBJ2-7): GAGVSQSPSNKVTEKGKDVELRCDPISGHTALYWYRQSLGQGLEFLIYFQGNSAPDKSGLPSDRFSAERTGGSVSTLTIQRTQQEDSAVYLCASSQRLAGGKGEQYFGPGTRLTVT.

J is TRBJ2-7 and V is TRBV9. This CDR3 region has 14 residues. Germline lookup yields CDR1 SGDLS and CDR2 YYNGEE. This chain's CDR3 is CASTAGSSSYEQYF.

The gene calls are TRBV5-1 and TRBJ1-2; TCRdb returns TRBD1, unconfirmable since there is no DNA. The CDR3 extends over 14 amino acids. The germline V gene encodes CDR1 SGHRS and CDR2 YFSETQ. CDR3 amino acids: CASSPQGTPYGYTF. The variable domain in full, with the rest retrieved from reference TRBV5-1 and TRBJ1-2, is KAGVTQTPRYLIKTRGQQVTLSCSPISGHRSVSWYQQTPGQGLQFLFEYFSETQRNKGNFPGRFSGRQFSNSRSEMNVSTLELGDSALYLCASSPQGTPYGYTFGSGTRLTVV.

The genes are TRBV7-6 and TRBJ2-3. The V gene's germline CDR1 is SGHVS and CDR2 FNYEAQ. The CDR3 consists of 13 residues. This chain's CDR3 is CASSPTAVGTQYF.

The chain links TRBV6-1 to TRBJ2-3; the TCRdb D gene call, TRBD1, has no DNA to confirm it. CDR1 and CDR2 from the germline V gene are MNHNS and SASEGT. The CDR3 has 15 residues. The CDR3 spells CASTRDRTFTDTQYF.

This chain links TRBV7-3 with TRBJ1-6; as DNA is missing, the TRBD1 call by TCRdb cannot be tested. CDR1 SGHTA and CDR2 FQGTGA come from the germline V gene. CDR3 length equals 15 residues. The CDR3 sequence: CASSRDGGNGSPLHF.

This chain uses TRBV2 with TRBJ2-4; the TCRdb call, TRBD1, lacks DNA for checking. The CDR3 runs to 17 residues. Germline V gene lookup returns CDR1 SNHLY and CDR2 FYNNEI. CDR3 amino acids: CASSDRGLTGAKNIQYF.

This chain uses TRBV6-4 with TRBJ2-1; there is no DNA to check the TCRdb D call of TRBD2. CDR1 is MRHNA, CDR2 SNTAGT, per germline. There are 17 residues in the CDR3. The CDR3 sequence is CASSEQPGLAGDNEQFF.

This chain links TRBV12-3 or TRBV12-4 with TRBJ1-1; lacking DNA, the TRBD1 call made by TCRdb goes unchecked. This CDR3 comprises 14 residues. The chain's CDR3 is CASSRPPGETEAFF.

This sequence joins TRBV6-5 and TRBJ2-7; TCRdb proposes TRBD1, but this gene call is untestable without DNA. The CDR3 covers 15 residues. Per germline, CDR1 MNHEY and CDR2 SVGAGI. CDR3 protein: CASSYPETGTYEQYF.

The J gene is TRBJ2-5, the V gene TRBV3-1; without DNA, the TCRdb call of TRBD2 cannot be checked. The CDR3 loop spans 13 amino acids. Germline CDR1 and CDR2: LGHDT and YNNKEL (reference sequence). The chain's CDR3 is CASSQPSRETQYF.

The CDR3: CASRKGGIGNNEQFF. The gene calls are TRBV25-1 and TRBJ2-1; TCRdb selects TRBD1, and the lack of DNA leaves this call unchecked. The CDR3 runs 15 residues. CDR1 MGHDK and CDR2 SYGVNS come from the germline V gene.

The chain carries TRBV20-1 and TRBJ2-7. The V gene's germline CDR1 is DFQATT and CDR2 SNEGSKA (reference sequence). CDR3 length: 17 residues. Here the CDR3 reads CSAGRLLAGGAAYEQYF.

The genes are TRBV7-2 and TRBJ2-4; TCRdb proposes TRBD2, but this gene call is untestable without DNA. The germline gives CDR1 SGHTA, CDR2 FQGNSA. The CDR3 contains 15 residues. CDR3 loop: CASSKTSPRGNIQYF.

The chain has TRBV28 and TRBJ2-7; with no DNA, the TCRdb D assignment of TRBD1 cannot be verified. Germline V lookup: CDR1 MDHEN, CDR2 SYDVKM. This CDR3 comprises 14 residues. CDR3 loop: CASSSTGESYEQYF.

The V gene is TRBV5-1, the J gene TRBJ2-1; the TRBD2 assignment by TCRdb is unverifiable without DNA. The CDR3 has 16 amino acids. Looked up from germline, CDR1 is SGHRS and CDR2 is YFSETQ. CDR3 sequence reads: CASSLFGRGTNNEQFF.

This chain uses TRBV18 with TRBJ1-6; TCRdb outputs TRBD1, but without DNA this stays unchecked. This CDR3 has 16 residues. CDR1 and CDR2 from the germline V gene are KGHSH and LQKENI. This CDR3 is CASSPQRSRVHSPLHF.

The gene calls are TRBV24-1 and TRBJ2-3; without DNA, the TCRdb call of TRBD2 cannot be checked. The CDR3 is 17 residues long. Germline loops: CDR1 KGHDR, CDR2 SFDVKD. CDR3 residues: CATSEPLAGGHIDTQYF.

The chain joins TRBV5-1 to TRBJ2-7; the TCRdb D gene call, TRBD1, has no DNA to confirm it. Germline lookup yields CDR1 SGHRS and CDR2 YFSETQ. This CDR3 spans 18 amino acids. Here the CDR3 reads CASSLGPGTGGSGYEQYF.

The V call is TRBV11-1, the J call TRBJ2-5; TCRdb's assignment of TRBD1 cannot be checked, as there is no DNA. The CDR3 is 18 residues long. The V gene's germline CDR1 is SGHAT and CDR2 FQDESV (reference sequence). The CDR3 spells CASSSHPRTGMYQETQYF.

The gene calls are TRBV6-2 or TRBV6-3 and TRBJ2-2; with no DNA, the TCRdb D assignment of TRBD2 cannot be verified. In germline, CDR1 is MNHEY, CDR2 SVGEGT. CDR3 size: 15 residues. The chain's CDR3 is CASKGGGANTGELFF.

The chain joins TRBV6-1 to TRBJ2-1; absent DNA, TCRdb's TRBD1 call cannot be checked. This CDR3 contains 16 residues. The germline V gene has CDR1 MNHNS and CDR2 SASEGT. The CDR3 loop is CASSKTGTVNYNEQFF.

The chain joins TRBV7-9 to TRBJ2-5; TCRdb's D call, TRBD1, is unchecked because there is no DNA. The CDR3 is made up of 15 amino acids. The germline gives CDR1 SEHNR, CDR2 FQNEAQ (reference sequence). This chain's CDR3 is CASRPMGQDQETQYF.

The chain employs TRBV2 and TRBJ1-2; TCRdb lists TRBD1, though no DNA is available to test this call. The CDR3 sequence is 14 residues long. Germline loops: CDR1 SNHLY, CDR2 FYNNEI. The chain's CDR3 is CAIPVGQGDYGYTF.

V gene TRBV7-8 combines with J gene TRBJ1-1; the TCRdb D gene call, TRBD1, has no DNA to confirm it. CDR3 length: 13 residues. In germline, CDR1 is SGHVS, CDR2 FQNEAQ. CDR3 amino acids: CASSLGPQVEAFF. Full variable domain (rest looked up from reference TRBV7-8 and TRBJ1-1): GAGVSQSPRYKVAKRGQDVALRCDPISGHVSLFWYQQALGQGPEFLTYFQNEAQLDKSGLPSDRFFAERPEGSVSTLKIQRTQQEDSAVYLCASSLGPQVEAFFGQGTRLTVV.

The CDR3: CSARDLGTFEQYF. The rearrangement joins TRBV20-1 to TRBJ2-7; without DNA, the TCRdb call of TRBD1 cannot be checked. The CDR3 consists of 13 residues. Germline V gives CDR1 DFQATT, CDR2 SNEGSKA (reference sequence).

The V gene is TRBV7-6, the J gene TRBJ2-3; absent DNA, TCRdb's TRBD2 call cannot be checked. Germline CDR1 and CDR2: SGHVS and FNYEAQ. The CDR3 spans 18 residues. The CDR3 sequence is CASSLGTSGSLSTDTQYF.

The chain is built from TRBV12-3 or TRBV12-4 and TRBJ2-3; absent DNA, TCRdb's TRBD1 call cannot be checked. The CDR3 runs to 15 residues. The CDR3 reads CASSLLQGNTDTQYF.

This chain connects TRBV6-5 to TRBJ2-1; checking the TCRdb D call of TRBD2 is not possible without DNA. The length of the CDR3 is 16 residues. Germline CDR1 reads MNHEY; CDR2 reads SVGAGI. CDR3 sequence reads: CASSPPTSGRRNEQFF.

This chain uses TRBV10-3 with TRBJ2-6; TCRdb picks TRBD1, but there is no DNA to check that call. The CDR3 is 13 amino acids. Germline V gene data show CDR1 as ENHRY and CDR2 as SYGVKD. The CDR3: CAIRGDGANVLTF.

The rearrangement links TRBV7-9 to TRBJ1-4; TCRdb gives TRBD1 as the D gene, but with no DNA this cannot be confirmed. CDR3 length: 16 residues. Germline lookup yields CDR1 SEHNR and CDR2 FQNEAQ (reference sequence). The CDR3 spells CASSFGSQANNEKLFF. Variable domain in full (rest from reference TRBV7-9 and TRBJ1-4): DTGVSQNPRHKITKRGQNVTFRCDPISEHNRLYWYRQTLGQGPEFLTYFQNEAQLEKSRLLSDRFSAERPKGSFSTLEIQRTEQGDSAMYLCASSFGSQANNEKLFFGSGTQLSVL.

The chain carries TRBV12-3 or TRBV12-4 and TRBJ2-1; absent DNA, TCRdb's TRBD2 call cannot be checked. The CDR3 contains 15 residues. Here the CDR3 reads CASSGLAGYSDEQFF.